The 18 T cell receptor beta chains below come from one sample, sequenced in a study of ipilimumab plus nivolumab after autologous stem cell transplantation. Libraries were prepared by immunoSEQ multiplex PCR; TCRdb keeps only in-frame clonotypes and omits some of them. The sample holds fewer than 30,000 clones; about 82% are singletons and the top ten take 4% to 6%. This sample comprised PBMCs, obtained in a trial of ipilimumab plus nivolumab as post-transplant consolidation. The receptors stem from a male donor with diffuse large B-cell lymphoma.

The chain couples TRBV6-1 to TRBJ2-3; the D gene is possibly TRBD1 (6 bases). With 4 bases removed from V and 4 bases from J, the gap between germline ends came to 15 bases. Germline CDR1 is MNHNS and CDR2 is SASEGT. The CDR3 has 15 amino acids. The CDR3 reads CASSVNSGTPDTQYF. For the CDR3, the DNA is TGTGCCAGCAGTGTGAATTCAGGGACACCAGATACGCAGTATTTT.

The chain has TRBV7-3 and TRBJ1-1; TRBD1 agrees at 7 bases. The CDR3 extends over 13 amino acids. Germline loops: CDR1 SGHTA, CDR2 FQGTGA. Trimming removed 11 bases from V and 2 bases from J; junction bases left unmatched: 8. The CDR3 here is CACPDRTNTEAFF. CDR3 DNA sequence: TGTGCCTGCCCGGACAGGACTAACACTGAAGCTTTCTTT.

In DNA form, the CDR3 reads TGTGCCAGCTCACCGGGACAGGGGAGTAACGAGCAGTACTTC. Protein sequence: CASSPGQGSNEQYF. The V gene is TRBV18, the J gene TRBJ2-7, with 10 nucleotides matching TRBD1. This CDR3 contains 14 residues. Germline trimming cut 3 bases from V and 5 bases from J; bases unmatched to any gene: 4. Per the germline V gene, CDR1 is KGHSH and CDR2 is LQKENI.

This chain uses TRBV6-5 with TRBJ2-2, with D perhaps TRBD2 (5 bases). Germline V lookup: CDR1 MNHEY, CDR2 SVGAGI. The ends were cut back, 8 bases at V and 4 bases at J, with 14 bases in the middle. This CDR3 region has 14 residues. The CDR3 coding sequence is TGTGCCAGCTGGAGGAAGGGCGCCACCGGGGAGCTGTTTTTT. Translating gives CASWRKGATGELFF.

This clone was counted between two and nine times. The V and J genes are TRBV11-2 and TRBJ1-2, with TRBD1 as a possible D gene (5 bases). The V gene lost 0 bases and the J gene lost 8 bases, with 10 bases spanning the gap. The CDR3 is 13 amino acids. Germline V gene lookup returns CDR1 SGHAT and CDR2 FQNNGV. The DNA for the CDR3 is TGTGCCAGCAGCTTAGAGGGCGGGGGAGGCTACACCTTC. Protein: CASSLEGGGGYTF.

The chain links TRBV23-1 to TRBJ1-5, with D possibly TRBD1 on 5 matching bases. Being an ORF, TRBV23-1 has a function that is uncertain. This CDR3 comprises 17 residues. V was clipped by 7 bases and J by 0 bases, with 19 bases between them. This CDR3 reads CASNKFPWGNSNQPQHF. The CDR3 nucleotides are TGCGCCAGCAATAAATTCCCCTGGGGGAATAGCAATCAGCCCCAGCATTTT.

V is TRBV4-1 and J is TRBJ1-3; D is unresolved. Trimming left V 0 bases short and J 0 bases short, with 6 bases between. This CDR3 is 15 amino acids long. Germline V gene sequence: CDR1 MGHRA, CDR2 YSYEKL. CDR3 protein: CASSQEGFSGNTIYF. The CDR3 DNA is TGCGCCAGCAGCCAAGAAGGCTTCTCTGGAAACACCATATATTTT.

The chain uses TRBV19 and TRBJ1-1, with D tentatively TRBD1 (6 bases). The V end was cut by 6 bases, the J end by 1 base, with 15 bases between. CDR3 length: 15 residues. CDR1 is LNHDA and CDR2 is SQIVND in the germline V gene (reference sequence). The CDR3 DNA sequence: TGTGCCAGTAGGGTGGGGGGCGCAAGGAACACTGAAGCTTTCTTT. This sequence encodes CASRVGGARNTEAFF.

J is TRBJ2-3 and V is TRBV19; D is unclear. Germline V gives CDR1 LNHDA, CDR2 SQIVND (reference sequence). CDR3 size: 13 residues. V was pared by 3 bases and J by 0 bases, with 4 bases between. The CDR3 DNA reads TGTGCCAGTAGTATGGGTAGCACAGATACGCAGTATTTT. It is translated as CASSMGSTDTQYF.

The V gene is TRBV25-1, the J gene TRBJ1-2; no definite D call. Germline V gene lookup returns CDR1 MGHDK and CDR2 SYGVNS. Trimming took off 2 bases at V and 4 bases at J, with 8 bases between the two ends. The CDR3 totals 13 residues. Written as DNA, the CDR3 is TGTGCCAGCAGTGAAGGTGGGCGCTATGGCTACACCTTC. It yields the protein CASSEGGRYGYTF.

This chain connects TRBV29-1 to TRBJ1-2, with unresolved D. Germline loops: CDR1 SQVTM, CDR2 ANQGSEA. CDR3 length equals 12 residues. The V and J ends lost 6 bases and 4 bases respectively, with 12 bases between them. CDR3 sequence reads: CSVTPDTYGYTF. In nucleotides, the CDR3 is TGCAGCGTCACTCCCGACACCTATGGCTACACCTTC.

This clone was recorded once. The J gene is TRBJ2-6, the V gene TRBV28, with TRBD1 matching 7 bases. Germline CDR1 is MDHEN and CDR2 is SYDVKM. V lost 5 bases to trimming and J lost 4 bases; unmatched junction nucleotides: 2. The CDR3 consists of 14 residues. As DNA, the CDR3 is TGTGCCAGCAGTACAGGGGCCGGGGCCAACGTCCTGACTTTC. Amino acids: CASSTGAGANVLTF. The variable domain in full, completed from reference TRBV28 and TRBJ2-6, reads DVKVTQSSRYLVKRTGEKVFLECVQDMDHENMFWYRQDPGLGLRLIYFSYDVKMKEKGDIPEGYSVSREKKERFSLILESASTNQTSMYLCASSTGAGANVLTFGAGSRLTVL.

The V gene is TRBV4-1, the J gene TRBJ2-1; D assignment may be TRBD1 or TRBD2 (5 bases each). The CDR3 totals 16 residues. In germline, CDR1 is MGHRA, CDR2 YSYEKL. V was trimmed by 0 bases and J by 0 bases, leaving 9 bases between them. CDR3 in amino acids: CASSQEVGASYNEQFF. CDR3 nucleotide sequence: TGCGCCAGCAGCCAAGAGGTCGGGGCCTCCTACAATGAGCAGTTCTTC.

The count of this clone is one. V is TRBV10-1 and J is TRBJ2-5, with 9 nucleotides matching TRBD1. The CDR3 is 14 residues long. From germline, CDR1 is WNHNN and CDR2 SYGVQD (reference sequence). The V segment lost 6 bases and the J segment 7 bases; nucleotides outside the gene matches: 9. The CDR3 sequence is CASSNRGREGTQYF. The CDR3 nucleotides read TGCGCCAGCAGCAACAGGGGGCGCGAGGGGACCCAGTACTTC.

The rearrangement links TRBV7-8 to TRBJ1-1; tentatively, D is TRBD1 (5 bases). Looked up from germline, CDR1 is SGHVS and CDR2 is FQNEAQ. The CDR3 spans 17 residues. The V and J ends lost 5 bases and 1 base respectively, with 20 bases between them. CDR3 sequence: CASSQRLDMYENTEAFF. DNA for the CDR3: TGTGCCAGCAGCCAACGACTGGACATGTACGAGAACACTGAAGCTTTCTTT.

The chain has TRBV11-3 and TRBJ1-2; perhaps TRBD1 as D (6 bases). CDR3 length: 14 residues. Between the trimmed V and J ends, which lost 1 base and 5 bases, there was a span of 11 bases. Germline V CDR1 and CDR2: SGHNT, YENEEA. The CDR3 DNA follows: TGTGCCAGCAGCTTAGGTGGGGGCGAGTATGGCTACACCTTC. Its translation is CASSLGGGEYGYTF.

V is TRBV2 and J is TRBJ1-1; D is perhaps TRBD1 (5 bases). V lost 5 bases, J lost 3 bases, and 10 bases lay in between. There are 13 residues in the CDR3. Germline V CDR1 and CDR2: SNHLY, FYNNEI. The CDR3 loop reads CASSWGGDTEAFF. CDR3 sequence (DNA): TGTGCCAGCAGTTGGGGCGGGGACACTGAAGCTTTCTTT.

This rearrangement joins TRBV18 to TRBJ2-6; D call uncertain. The CDR3 is 15 amino acids. The ends were cut back, 0 bases at V and 0 bases at J, with 3 bases in the middle. Germline loops: CDR1 KGHSH, CDR2 LQKENI. The CDR3 region is CASSPPSSGANVLTF. The CDR3 coding sequence is TGTGCCAGCTCACCACCGAGCTCTGGGGCCAACGTCCTGACTTTC.